The clone carrying this TCR beta chain was detected only a few times. The antigen remains unidentified. From germline, CDR1 is SNHLY and CDR2 FYNNEI. This CDR3 comprises 16 residues. The germline V and J ends were trimmed by 2 bases and 0 bases, with 13 bases remaining between them. These data originate in a study of CD8 T cells in ankylosing spondylitis. Study results and caveats: A motif in TCR beta, a set of eight highly homologous variants, appeared characteristic of ankylosing spondylitis blood.

TCRdb independently ran MiXCR on the 5' RACE reads; one entry per CDR3 protein. The sample records around 770,000 distinct CDR3 sequences, 15% to 20% being singletons. This chain links TRBV2 with TRBJ1-2; no clear D. This TCR derives from a male donor with ankylosing spondylitis. The sample consisted of blood, either unsorted or a sorted T cell fraction (not recorded which). Here the CDR3 reads CASSEHWVEANYGYTF. Here the CDR3 DNA reads TGTGCCAGCAGTGAACATTGGGTAGAGGCTAACTATGGCTACACCTTC.